The rows below give T cell receptor beta chains drawn from one sample of a study of blood T cell repertoires in COVID-19. TCRdb keeps only in-frame clones here, not all; method: immunoSEQ multiplex PCR. The sample holds 150,000 to 200,000 clones, around 87% seen once. The sequenced sample consisted of peripheral blood. Receptors originate from a woman aged 70-85 years with COVID-19, enrolled during active disease. CDR3s include the opening cysteine and the closing phenylalanine or tryptophan. Each record gives: clone size, D gene, J gene, V gene, CDR3 protein, CDR3 DNA. A D gene is named only where the DNA matches it firmly. Clone sizes are given selectively: once, few, many, or a class where the clone is expanded.

size: .; D: .; J: TRBJ1-3; V: TRBV2; CDR3: CASSLTGSSGNTIYF; DNA: TGTGCCAGCAGCTTGACAGGTTCCTCTGGAAACACCATATATTTT
size: .; D: .; J: TRBJ1-3; V: TRBV3-1/TRBV3-2; CDR3: CASSRPPAGKGGNTIYF; DNA: TGTGCCAGCAGCCGCCCCCCGGCCGGGAAGGGAGGAAACACCATATATTTT
size: few; D: TRBD1; J: TRBJ1-6; V: TRBV15; CDR3: CATSRGFGTDRVESPLHF; DNA: TGTGCCACCAGCAGAGGGTTTGGGACCGACAGGGTGGAATCACCCCTCCACTTT
size: .; D: TRBD1; J: TRBJ2-1; V: TRBV13; CDR3: CASSLGTGDGHNEQFF; DNA: TGTGCCAGCAGCTTAGGGACAGGGGATGGGCACAATGAGCAGTTCTTC
size: .; D: .; J: TRBJ2-3; V: TRBV3-1/TRBV3-2; CDR3: CASSVGASPSTDTQYF; DNA: TGTGCCAGCAGCGTGGGGGCCTCGCCTAGCACAGATACGCAGTATTTT
size: once; D: TRBD1; J: TRBJ2-4; V: TRBV18; CDR3: CASSPPTGAAKNIQYF; DNA: TGTGCCAGCTCACCACCGACAGGGGCAGCCAAAAACATTCAGTACTTC
size: .; D: .; J: TRBJ1-2; V: TRBV5-1; CDR3: CASTRQNPQEGYTF; DNA: TGCGCCAGCACCCGACAGAATCCTCAGGAGGGCTACACCTTC
size: .; D: TRBD1; J: TRBJ1-2; V: TRBV28; CDR3: CASSGTGSFYGYTF; DNA: TGTGCCAGCAGCGGGACAGGATCCTTCTATGGCTACACCTTC
size: .; D: .; J: TRBJ2-1; V: TRBV29-1; CDR3: CSASTGRTYNEQFF; DNA: TGCAGCGCGTCCACAGGGCGTACCTACAATGAGCAGTTCTTC
size: .; D: .; J: TRBJ1-6; V: TRBV7-8; CDR3: CASSLDSPGNSPLHF; DNA: TGTGCCAGCAGCCTAGACAGCCCGGGAAATTCACCCCTCCACTTT
size: .; D: TRBD2; J: TRBJ2-5; V: TRBV29-1; CDR3: CSVGVAGQETQYF; DNA: TGCAGCGTTGGAGTAGCGGGGCAAGAGACCCAGTACTTC
size: .; D: .; J: TRBJ1-1; V: TRBV28; CDR3: CASSLWAGSVKTEAFF; DNA: TGTGCCAGCAGTTTATGGGCAGGGTCGGTTAAGACTGAAGCTTTCTTT
size: .; D: TRBD1; J: TRBJ1-5; V: TRBV2; CDR3: CASSGTGSSNQPQHF; DNA: TGTGCCAGCAGTGGGACAGGGAGCAGCAATCAGCCCCAGCATTTT
size: .; D: TRBD1; J: TRBJ1-6; V: TRBV29-1; CDR3: CSVGTGVDSPLHF; DNA: TGCAGCGTCGGGACAGGGGTGGATTCACCCCTCCACTTT
size: .; D: TRBD1; J: TRBJ1-6; V: TRBV19; CDR3: CASSAGQVSPLHF; DNA: TGTGCCAGTAGTGCCGGACAGGTTTCACCCCTCCACTTT
size: .; D: TRBD1; J: TRBJ2-1; V: TRBV24-1; CDR3: CATSDGDRGAVNEQFF; DNA: TGTGCCACCAGTGATGGGGACAGGGGAGCCGTCAATGAGCAGTTCTTC
size: once; D: .; J: TRBJ2-7; V: TRBV5-4; CDR3: CASSLTGSSYEQYF; DNA: TGTGCCAGCAGCTTGACAGGGAGTTCCTACGAGCAGTACTTC
size: once; D: TRBD2; J: TRBJ2-3; V: TRBV5-6; CDR3: CASSSPRLAGGPPQYF; DNA: TGTGCCAGCAGCTCGCCTCGACTAGCGGGGGGGCCCCCGCAGTATTTT
size: .; D: TRBD2; J: TRBJ2-2; V: TRBV18; CDR3: CASSPPQLASTGELFF; DNA: TGTGCCAGCTCACCACCCCAACTAGCGAGCACCGGGGAGCTGTTTTTT
size: .; D: .; J: TRBJ2-3; V: TRBV7-8; CDR3: CASSLETGKVGDTQYF; DNA: TGTGCCAGCAGCTTAGAGACAGGCAAGGTTGGAGATACGCAGTATTTT